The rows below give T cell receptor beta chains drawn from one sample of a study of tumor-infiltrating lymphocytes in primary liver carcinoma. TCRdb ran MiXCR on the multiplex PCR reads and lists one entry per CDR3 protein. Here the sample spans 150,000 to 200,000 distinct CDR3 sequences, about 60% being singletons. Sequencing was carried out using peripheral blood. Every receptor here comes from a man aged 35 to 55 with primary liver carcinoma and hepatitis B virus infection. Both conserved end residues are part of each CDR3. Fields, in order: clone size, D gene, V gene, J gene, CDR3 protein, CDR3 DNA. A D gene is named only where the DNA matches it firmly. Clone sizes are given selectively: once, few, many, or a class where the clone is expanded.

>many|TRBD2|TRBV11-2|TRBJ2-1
CASSSVQWGTSGNNEQFF
TGTGCCAGCAGCTCAGTTCAATGGGGGACTAGCGGGAACAATGAGCAGTTCTTC
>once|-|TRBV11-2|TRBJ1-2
CASSLDRDDYTF
TGTGCCAGCAGCTTAGATAGGGATGACTACACCTTC
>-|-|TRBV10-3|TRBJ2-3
CAISSRDLKVPTDTQYF
TGTGCCATCAGCTCCCGGGACCTAAAAGTCCCCACAGATACGCAGTATTTT
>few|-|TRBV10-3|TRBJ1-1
CAISESDVNTEAFF
TGTGCCATCAGTGAATCCGACGTCAACACTGAAGCTTTCTTT
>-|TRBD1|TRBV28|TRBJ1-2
CASTVTYRGQGYGYTF
TGTGCCAGCACCGTTACTTACAGGGGGCAGGGATATGGCTACACCTTC
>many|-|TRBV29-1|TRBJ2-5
CSVEATVQETQYF
TGCAGCGTTGAAGCGACTGTCCAAGAGACCCAGTACTTC
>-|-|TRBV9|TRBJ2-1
CASSVSSLNNEQFF
TGTGCCAGCAGCGTCTCCTCCTTGAACAATGAGCAGTTCTTC
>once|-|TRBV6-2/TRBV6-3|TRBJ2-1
CASSYKPKSPIIDEQFF
TGTGCCAGCAGTTACAAACCCAAAAGTCCCATCATCGATGAGCAGTTCTTC
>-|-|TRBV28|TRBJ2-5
CASSFGGGETQYF
TGTGCCAGCAGTTTTGGGGGCGGGGAGACCCAGTACTTC
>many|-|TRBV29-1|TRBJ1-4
CSVYGDEEKLFF
TGCAGCGTCTACGGGGACGAGGAAAAACTGTTTTTT
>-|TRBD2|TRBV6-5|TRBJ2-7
CASSYRLADYEQYF
TGTGCCAGCAGTTACCGACTAGCGGACTACGAGCAGTACTTC
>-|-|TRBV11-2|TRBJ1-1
CASSSPKEGTEASF
TGTGCCAGCAGCTCCCCCAAGGAGGGGACTGAAGCTTCCTTT
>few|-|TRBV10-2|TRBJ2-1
CASSGSVPLNEQFF
TGCGCCAGCAGTGGTTCAGTACCGCTCAATGAGCAGTTCTTC
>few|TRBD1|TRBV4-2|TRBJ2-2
CASSQGQGAGELFF
TGTGCCAGCAGCCAAGGACAGGGGGCGGGGGAGCTGTTTTTT
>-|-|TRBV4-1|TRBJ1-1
CASSQEPSGLYSEAFF
TGCGCCAGCAGCCAAGAGCCCTCGGGGCTTTACAGTGAAGCTTTCTTT
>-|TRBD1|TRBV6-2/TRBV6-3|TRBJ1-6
CASTLKGQGASPLHF
TGTGCCAGCACCCTAAAGGGACAGGGGGCCTCACCCCTCCACTTT
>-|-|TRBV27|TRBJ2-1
CASRTPTANNEQFF
TGTGCCAGCAGGACTCCGACGGCGAACAATGAGCAGTTCTTC
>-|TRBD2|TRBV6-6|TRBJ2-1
CASSIIAGGSNEQFF
TGTGCCAGCAGTATCATAGCGGGAGGTAGCAATGAGCAGTTCTTC
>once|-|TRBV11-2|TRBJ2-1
CASSAPRMGGEPFF
TGTGCCAGCAGCGCCCCTCGTATGGGCGGTGAGCCGTTCTTC
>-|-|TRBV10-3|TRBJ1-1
CAISAGETEAFF
TGTGCCATCAGTGCAGGGGAGACTGAAGCTTTCTTT
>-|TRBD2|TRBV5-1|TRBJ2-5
CASGDGTSGNQETQYF
TGCGCCAGCGGCGATGGGACTAGCGGGAATCAAGAGACCCAGTACTTC
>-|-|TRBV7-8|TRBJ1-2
CASSSLTDINYGYTF
TGTGCCAGCAGCTCCCTAACCGACATTAACTATGGCTACACCTTC
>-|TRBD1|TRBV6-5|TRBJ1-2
CASSYSVTGGAPNYGYTF
TGTGCCAGCAGTTACTCGGTGACAGGGGGCGCACCTAACTATGGCTACACCTTC
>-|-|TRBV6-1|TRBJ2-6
CASSEAGGLGANVLTF
TGTGCCAGCAGTGAAGCGGGTGGCCTCGGGGCCAACGTCCTGACTTTC
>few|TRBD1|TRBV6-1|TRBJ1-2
CASSDLQGNGYTF
TGTGCCAGCAGTGATCTACAGGGGAATGGCTACACCTTC
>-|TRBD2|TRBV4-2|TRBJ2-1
CSSILETSDYNEQFF
TGTTCCAGCATCCTCGAGACTAGCGACTACAATGAGCAGTTCTTC
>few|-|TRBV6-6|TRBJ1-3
CASSFTGSGNTIYF
TGTGCCAGCAGTTTTACGGGGTCTGGAAACACCATATATTTT
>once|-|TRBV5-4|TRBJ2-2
CASSLGTTAGELFF
TGTGCCAGCAGCTTGGGTACAACGGCCGGGGAGCTGTTTTTT
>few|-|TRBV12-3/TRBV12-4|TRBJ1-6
CASTPLLNSPLHF
TGTGCCAGCACCCCCCTCCTCAATTCACCCCTCCACTTT
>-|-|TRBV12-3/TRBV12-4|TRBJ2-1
CASSLVEGMGEQFF
TGTGCCAGCAGTTTAGTGGAGGGAATGGGTGAGCAGTTCTTC
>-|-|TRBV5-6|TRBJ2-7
CASSRNTGAAIPYEQYF
TGTGCCAGCAGCCGCAATACAGGAGCCGCGATCCCCTACGAGCAGTACTTC
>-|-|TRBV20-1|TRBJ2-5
CSARDSTDLQETKYF
TGCAGTGCTAGAGACTCGACGGACTTACAAGAGACCAAGTACTTC
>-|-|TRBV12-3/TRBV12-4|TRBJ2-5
CACSTPRETHYF
TGTGCCTGCAGTACCCCCAGGGAGACCCACTACTTC
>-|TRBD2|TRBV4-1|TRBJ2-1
CASSQDAGLAREQFF
TGCGCCAGCAGCCAAGATGCAGGACTAGCGAGGGAGCAGTTCTTC
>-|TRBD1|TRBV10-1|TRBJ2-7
CASSEYPGQVEQYF
TGCGCCAGCAGTGAGTACCCCGGACAGGTCGAGCAGTACTTC
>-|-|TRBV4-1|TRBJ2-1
CVSSDPTVSSYNEQFF
TGCGTCAGCAGCGACCCGACTGTCAGCTCCTACAATGAGCAGTTCTTC
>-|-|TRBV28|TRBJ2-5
CASSLRDSPQETQYF
TGTGCCAGCAGTTTACGGGACTCTCCCCAAGAGACCCAGTACTTC
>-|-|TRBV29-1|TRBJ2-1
CSVPGTGYNEQSF
TGCAGCGTACCAGGGACTGGCTACAATGAGCAGTCCTTC
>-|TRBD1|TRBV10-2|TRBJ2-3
CAGSKDRVADTQYF
TGCGCCGGCAGCAAGGACAGGGTGGCAGATACGCAGTATTTT
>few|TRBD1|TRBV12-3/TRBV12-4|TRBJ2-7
CASSASDRGGLEQYF
TGTGCCAGCAGTGCGAGTGACAGGGGAGGACTTGAGCAGTACTTC
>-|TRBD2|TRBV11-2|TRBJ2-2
CVSSLDAAAGTSIEELFF
TGTGTCAGCAGCTTAGACGCTGCGGCAGGGACTAGCATCGAGGAGCTGTTTTTT
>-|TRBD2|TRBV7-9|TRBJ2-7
CASSFPKGLADYEQYF
TGTGCCAGCAGCTTTCCAAAGGGACTAGCGGACTACGAGCAGTACTTC
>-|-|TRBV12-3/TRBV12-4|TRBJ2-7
CASSLVVGAYEQYF
TGTGCCAGCAGTTTGGTGGTGGGCGCCTACGAGCAGTACTTC
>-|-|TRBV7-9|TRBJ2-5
CASSLESEDLDF
TGTGCCAGCAGCTTAGAAAGTGAGGACTTGGACTTC
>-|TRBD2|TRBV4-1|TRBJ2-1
CVSSPLGLARNEQFF
TGCGTCAGCAGCCCGCTCGGACTAGCGCGGAATGAGCAGTTCTTC
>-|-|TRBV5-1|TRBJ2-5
CASSLGVTGQETQYF
TGCGCCAGCAGTTTAGGGGTGACAGGACAAGAGACCCAGTACTTC
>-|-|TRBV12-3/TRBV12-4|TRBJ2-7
CASSLLGDYEQYF
TGTGCCAGCAGTCTCCTGGGGGACTACGAGCAGTACTTC